There are a few counts of the clone carrying this T cell receptor beta chain. PCR was performed using 60 Vbeta and 13 Jbeta primers. Profiled with immunoSEQ multiplex PCR; TCRdb holds only in-frame clones, not every one. The data hold 150,000 to 200,000 clones, with roughly 81% observed a single time. The data originate from a study of cytomegalovirus exposure and HLA in healthy donors. J lost 2 bases, V lost 3 bases, and 5 bases had no gene match. Germline V gene sequence: CDR1 SGHDN, CDR2 FVKESK. This CDR3 comprises 16 residues. V gene TRBV14 combines with J gene TRBJ2-1; 9 positions match TRBD1. This TCR came from a girl aged 5-17 years in good health and CMV-seropositive. Sequenced input: PBMCs. CDR3 residues: CASSHYRDRAYNEQFF. The CDR3 region has the DNA TGTGCCAGCAGCCATTACCGGGACAGGGCCTACAATGAGCAGTTCTTC.